Sequencing of this T cell receptor (beta chain) was carried out in a study of shared clonotypes between healthy human individuals. Replicate sorted-subset PCRs were loaded with roughly 200 ng DNA, 30,000 or so T cell genomes. Repertoires were generated with immunoSEQ multiplex PCR, while TCRdb's copy carries only in-frame clones and drops some. The sample carries roughly 1,500,000 clones, approximately 98.5% recorded once. Germline V gene data show CDR1 as LNHNV and CDR2 as YYDKDF (reference sequence). The CDR3 runs to 14 residues. With V trimmed by 1 base and J by 3 bases, 2 bases remained unmatched.

The source of this sequence is a man aged 25-45 years in good health. Sequenced material: naive CD4+ T cells sorted from blood. Subset denoted: CD45RA+ positively selected. The rearrangement links TRBV15 to TRBJ2-7, with TRBD2 identical over 8 bases. The CDR3 loop reads CATSRAAGVYEQYF. Here the CDR3 DNA reads TGTGCCACCAGCAGAGCAGCGGGAGTCTACGAGCAGTACTTC.